Sequencing of this T cell receptor beta chain was carried out in a study of cytomegalovirus exposure and HLA in healthy donors. Study observations and caveats: The listing of roughly 160 TCR beta chains classed them as cytomegalovirus-associated.

Remarks on this clone: No antigen is known for it.

The study drew the donors from its 120-subject validation cohort, separate from the approximately 700-subject first cohort. Sequenced by immunoSEQ multiplex PCR; TCRdb stores in-frame clones only, minus some. This sample has a few hundred thousand clones; 90% occur once, and the top ten carry under 0.45%. This CDR3 has 14 residues. V was cut by 3 bases and J by 5 bases, with 10 bases left in between. The germline CDR1 and CDR2 sequences are PRHDT and FYEKMQ (reference sequence). The chain recombines TRBV13 with TRBJ2-2, with D tentatively TRBD2 (6 bases). The sequenced material came from PBMCs. The TCR originated in a young woman in good health and CMV-seronegative. In DNA form, the CDR3 reads TGTGCCAGCAGCTTCGGTGGAGGGACCGGGGAGCTGTTTTTT. This translates into CASSFGGGTGELFF.